The TCR beta chain under discussion was sequenced for a study of T cells in Graves' hyperthyroidism and ophthalmopathy. At the level of the study: The blood sample was taken at first diagnosis, before treatment began. Points from the study as a whole: The blood repertoire included most of the expanded thyroid clonotypes above 0.001.

A lack of ophthalmopathy progression within 18 months defined stable Graves' hyperthyroidism. In regard to this clonotype: What it binds is not known.

V shed 1 base and J shed 5 bases, with 10 bases lying between them. CDR1 and CDR2 from the germline V gene are SGDLS and YYNGEE. The CDR3 covers 13 residues. Researchers amplified the TCR beta CDR3 regions from RNA transcripts. HTBI primers were the set used in a first-round RT-PCR of the TCR CDR3. One entry per CDR3 protein, called by TCRdb with MiXCR from the multiplex PCR reads. Seen here are hundreds of thousands of distinct CDR3 sequences, roughly 32% observed once, and the top ten hold around 31%. This chain connects TRBV9 to TRBJ2-7, with no clear D. Sample: blood. The clonotype originates from a woman between 35 and 50 years old with Graves' hyperthyroidism. Here the CDR3 DNA reads TGTGCCAGCAGCGTACTCGCTTTCGACGAGCAGTACTTC. Translation gives CASSVLAFDEQYF.